The 2 T cell receptor beta chains below come from one sample, sequenced in a study of blood T cell repertoires in COVID-19. Generated by immunoSEQ multiplex PCR, the TCRdb table keeps only in-frame clones and is missing some. Of a few hundred thousand clones listed, 85% to 90% are singletons. Sequenced material: peripheral blood. Source of these receptors: a woman between 40 and 55 years old with acute or convalescent COVID-19.

The rearrangement links TRBV27 to TRBJ1-2; tentatively, D is TRBD1 (6 bases). Per germline, CDR1 MNHEY and CDR2 SMNVEV (reference sequence). V dropped 1 base and J dropped 6 bases, with 15 bases sitting between them. The CDR3 spans 15 residues. As DNA, the CDR3 is TGTGCCAGCAGTTTATATGTGGGGGCGCGGGATGGCTACACCTTC. It specifies CASSLYVGARDGYTF.

The rearrangement joins TRBV9 to TRBJ1-1, with D possibly matching TRBD1 (5 bases). This CDR3 spans 16 amino acids. In germline, CDR1 is SGDLS, CDR2 YYNGEE. The V end lost 2 bases, the J end lost 1 base, and 15 bases lay between the germline ends. The CDR3: CASSVPSAGGNTEAFF. The CDR3 coding sequence is TGTGCCAGCAGCGTCCCGAGTGCGGGGGGGAACACTGAAGCTTTCTTT.